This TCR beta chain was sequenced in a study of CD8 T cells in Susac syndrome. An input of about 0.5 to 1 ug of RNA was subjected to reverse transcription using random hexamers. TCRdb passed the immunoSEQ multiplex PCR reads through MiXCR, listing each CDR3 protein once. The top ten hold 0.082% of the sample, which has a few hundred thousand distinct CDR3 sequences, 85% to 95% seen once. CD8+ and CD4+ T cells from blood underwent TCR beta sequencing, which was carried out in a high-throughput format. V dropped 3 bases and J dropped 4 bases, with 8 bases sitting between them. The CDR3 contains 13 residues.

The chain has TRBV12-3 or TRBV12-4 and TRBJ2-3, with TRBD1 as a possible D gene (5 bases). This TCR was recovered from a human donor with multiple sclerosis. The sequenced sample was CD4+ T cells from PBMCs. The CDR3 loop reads CASSFQGADTQYF. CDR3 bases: TGTGCCAGCAGTTTCCAGGGCGCAGATACGCAGTATTTT.